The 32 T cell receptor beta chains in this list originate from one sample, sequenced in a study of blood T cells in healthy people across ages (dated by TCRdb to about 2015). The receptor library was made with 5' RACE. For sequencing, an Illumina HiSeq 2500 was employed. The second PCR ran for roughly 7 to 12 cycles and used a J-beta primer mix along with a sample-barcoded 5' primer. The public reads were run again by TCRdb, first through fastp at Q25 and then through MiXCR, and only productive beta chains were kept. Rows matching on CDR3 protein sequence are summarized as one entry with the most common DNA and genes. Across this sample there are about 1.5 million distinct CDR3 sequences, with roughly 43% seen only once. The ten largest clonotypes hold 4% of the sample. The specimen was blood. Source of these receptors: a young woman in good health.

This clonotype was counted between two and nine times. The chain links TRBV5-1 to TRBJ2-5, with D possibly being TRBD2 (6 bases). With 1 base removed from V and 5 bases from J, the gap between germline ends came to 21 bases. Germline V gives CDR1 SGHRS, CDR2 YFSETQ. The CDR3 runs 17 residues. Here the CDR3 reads CASSLPVEGAQGETQYF. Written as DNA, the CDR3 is TGCGCCAGCAGCTTGCCAGTGGAGGGTGCCCAAGGGGAGACCCAGTACTTC.

In DNA form, the CDR3 reads TGCAGTGCTAGAAGGCCTCCTAGCGGGGGAAAACACGAGCAGTACTTC. It translates to CSARRPPSGGKHEQYF. The chain recombines TRBV20-1 with TRBJ2-4, with TRBD2 identical over 10 bases. The J call may be wrong; the DNA end is better matched by TRBJ2-7. The length of the CDR3 is 16 residues. Germline CDR1 is DFQATT and CDR2 is SNEGSKA (reference sequence).

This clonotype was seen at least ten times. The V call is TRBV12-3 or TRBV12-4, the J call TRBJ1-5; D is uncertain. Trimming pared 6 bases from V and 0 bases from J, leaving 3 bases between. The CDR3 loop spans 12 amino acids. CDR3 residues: CASRGSNQPQHF. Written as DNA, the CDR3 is TGTGCCAGCAGGGGTAGCAATCAGCCCCAGCATTTT.

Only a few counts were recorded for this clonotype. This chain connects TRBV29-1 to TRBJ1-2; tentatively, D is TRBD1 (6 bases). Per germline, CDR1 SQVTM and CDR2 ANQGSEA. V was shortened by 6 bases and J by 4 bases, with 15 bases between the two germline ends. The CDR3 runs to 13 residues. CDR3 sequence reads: CSVRSGGIYGYTF. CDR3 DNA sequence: TGCAGCGTGCGTTCGGGGGGCATCTATGGCTACACCTTC.

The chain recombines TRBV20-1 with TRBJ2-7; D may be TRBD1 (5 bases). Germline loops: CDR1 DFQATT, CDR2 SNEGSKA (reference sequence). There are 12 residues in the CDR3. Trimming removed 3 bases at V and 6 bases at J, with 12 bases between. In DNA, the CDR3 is TGCAGTGCTAGCGTCAGGGAAGTCGAGCAGTACTTC. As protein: CSASVREVEQYF.

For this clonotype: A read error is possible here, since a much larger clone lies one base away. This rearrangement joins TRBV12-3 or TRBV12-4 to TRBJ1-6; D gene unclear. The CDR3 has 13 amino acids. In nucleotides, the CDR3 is TGTGCCAGCAGTTTAGCACCAATCACACCCCCCCACTTT. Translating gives CASSLAPITPPHF.

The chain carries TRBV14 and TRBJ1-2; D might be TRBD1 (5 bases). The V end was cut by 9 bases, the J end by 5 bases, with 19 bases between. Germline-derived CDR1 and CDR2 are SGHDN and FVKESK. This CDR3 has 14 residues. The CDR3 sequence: CASLRGGRPYGYTF. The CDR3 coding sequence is TGTGCCAGTCTGCGGGGCGGGAGGCCTTATGGCTACACCTTC.

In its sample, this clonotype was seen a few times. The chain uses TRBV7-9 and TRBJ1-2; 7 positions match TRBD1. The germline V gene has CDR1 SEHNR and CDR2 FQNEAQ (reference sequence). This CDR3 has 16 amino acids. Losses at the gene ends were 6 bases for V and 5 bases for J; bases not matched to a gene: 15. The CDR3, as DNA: TGTGCCAGCAGTCTTATGGGGACAGCTAATCTTTATGGCTACACCTTC. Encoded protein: CASSLMGTANLYGYTF. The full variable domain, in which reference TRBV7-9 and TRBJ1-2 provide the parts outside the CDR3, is DTGVSQNPRHKITKRGQNVTFRCDPISEHNRLYWYRQTLGQGPEFLTYFQNEAQLEKSRLLSDRFSAERPKGSFSTLEIQRTEQGDSAMYLCASSLMGTANLYGYTFGSGTRLTVV.

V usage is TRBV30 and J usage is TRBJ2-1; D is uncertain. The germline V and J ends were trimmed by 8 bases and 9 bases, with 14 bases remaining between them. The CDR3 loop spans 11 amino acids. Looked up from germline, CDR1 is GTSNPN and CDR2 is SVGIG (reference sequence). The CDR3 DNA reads TGTGCCCTGGGATATGGCAGTGAGCAGTTCTTC. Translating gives CALGYGSEQFF.

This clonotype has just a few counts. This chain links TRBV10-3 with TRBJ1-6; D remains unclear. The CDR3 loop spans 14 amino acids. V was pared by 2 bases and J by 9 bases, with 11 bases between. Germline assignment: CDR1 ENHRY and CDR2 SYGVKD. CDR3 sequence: CAISEGTLGSPLHF. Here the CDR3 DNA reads TGTGCCATCAGTGAGGGCACCCTCGGTTCACCCCTCCACTTT.

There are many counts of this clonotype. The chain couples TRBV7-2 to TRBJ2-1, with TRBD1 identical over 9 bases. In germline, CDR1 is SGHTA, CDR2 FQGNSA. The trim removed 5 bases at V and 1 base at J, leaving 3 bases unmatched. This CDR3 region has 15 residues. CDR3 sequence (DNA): TGTGCCAGCAGCCCCGACAGGGGGTCCTACAATGAGCAGTTCTTC. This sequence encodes CASSPDRGSYNEQFF.

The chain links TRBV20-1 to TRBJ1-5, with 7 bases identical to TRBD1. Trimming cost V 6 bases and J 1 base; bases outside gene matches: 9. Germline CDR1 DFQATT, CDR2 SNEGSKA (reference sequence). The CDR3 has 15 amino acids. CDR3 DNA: TGCAGTGCGCAGCACAGGGGACTGAGCAATCAGCCCCAGCATTTT. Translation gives CSAQHRGLSNQPQHF.

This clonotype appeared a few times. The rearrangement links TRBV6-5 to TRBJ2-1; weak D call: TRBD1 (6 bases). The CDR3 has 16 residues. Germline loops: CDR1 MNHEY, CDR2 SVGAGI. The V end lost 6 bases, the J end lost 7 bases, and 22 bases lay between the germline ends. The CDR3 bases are TGTGCCAGCAGAAGCGTGGGCAGGGGCTTCATTAATGAGCAGTTCTTC. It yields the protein CASRSVGRGFINEQFF.

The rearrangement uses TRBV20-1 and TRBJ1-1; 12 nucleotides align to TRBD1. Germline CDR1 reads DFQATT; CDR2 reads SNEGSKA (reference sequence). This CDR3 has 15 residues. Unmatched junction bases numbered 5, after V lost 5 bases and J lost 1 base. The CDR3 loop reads CSAPPGQGANTEAFF. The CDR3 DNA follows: TGCAGTGCTCCCCCGGGACAGGGGGCGAACACTGAAGCTTTCTTT.

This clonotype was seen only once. The CDR3 region has the DNA TGCAGTGCTAGAGCGGGACTTCTGACTTTGGAGACCCAGTACTTC. Protein sequence: CSARAGLLTLETQYF. The chain uses TRBV20-1 and TRBJ2-5; maybe TRBD2 (6 bases). V shed 1 base and J shed 5 bases, with 17 bases lying between them. Germline V gene sequence: CDR1 DFQATT, CDR2 SNEGSKA (reference sequence). The CDR3 consists of 15 residues.

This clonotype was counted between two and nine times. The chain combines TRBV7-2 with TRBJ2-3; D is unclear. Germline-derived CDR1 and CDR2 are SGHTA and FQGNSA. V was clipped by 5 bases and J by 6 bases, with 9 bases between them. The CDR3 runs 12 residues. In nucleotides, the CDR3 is TGTGCCAGCAGCCGGTTATCCGATACGCAGTATTTT. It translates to CASSRLSDTQYF.

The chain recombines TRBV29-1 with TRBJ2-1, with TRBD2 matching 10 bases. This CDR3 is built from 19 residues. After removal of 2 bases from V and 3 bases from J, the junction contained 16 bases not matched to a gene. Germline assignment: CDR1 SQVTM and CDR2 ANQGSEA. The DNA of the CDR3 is TGCAGCGTTGAAAGGGAGAGAAGGGCTAGCGGGAGTATCTACAATGAGCAGTTCTTC. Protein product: CSVERERRASGSIYNEQFF.

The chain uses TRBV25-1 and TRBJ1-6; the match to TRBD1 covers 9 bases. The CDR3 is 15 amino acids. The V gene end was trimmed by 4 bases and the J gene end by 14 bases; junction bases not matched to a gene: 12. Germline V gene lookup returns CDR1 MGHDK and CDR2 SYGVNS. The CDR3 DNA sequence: TGTGCCAGCAGTGGTCGGGACAGGGCCTTTGGGGCCCTCCACTTT. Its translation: CASSGRDRAFGALHF.

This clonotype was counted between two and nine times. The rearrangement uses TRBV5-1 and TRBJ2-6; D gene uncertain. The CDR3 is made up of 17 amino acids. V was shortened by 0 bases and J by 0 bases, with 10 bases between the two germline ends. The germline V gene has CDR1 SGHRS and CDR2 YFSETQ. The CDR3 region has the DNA TGCGCCAGCAGCTTGGTAGGCCTGAGCTCTGGGGCCAACGTCCTGACTTTC. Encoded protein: CASSLVGLSSGANVLTF.

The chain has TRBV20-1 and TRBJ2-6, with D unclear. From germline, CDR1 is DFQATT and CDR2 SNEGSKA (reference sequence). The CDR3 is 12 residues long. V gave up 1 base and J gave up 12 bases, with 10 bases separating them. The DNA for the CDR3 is TGCAGTGCTAGAGCACTTGGAAGCGTCCTGACTTTC. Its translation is CSARALGSVLTF.

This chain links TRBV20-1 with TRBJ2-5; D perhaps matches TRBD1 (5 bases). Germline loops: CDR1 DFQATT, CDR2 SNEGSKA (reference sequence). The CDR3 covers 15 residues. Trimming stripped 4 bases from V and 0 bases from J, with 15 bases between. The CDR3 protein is CSAISRAGYQETQYF. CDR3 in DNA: TGCAGTGCTATTTCTAGGGCAGGGTACCAAGAGACCCAGTACTTC.

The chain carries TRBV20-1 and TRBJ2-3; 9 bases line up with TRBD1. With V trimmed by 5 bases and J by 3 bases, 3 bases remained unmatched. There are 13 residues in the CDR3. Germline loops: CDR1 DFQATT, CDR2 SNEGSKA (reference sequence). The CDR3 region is CSAPDRGTDTQYF. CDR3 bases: TGCAGTGCTCCAGACAGGGGGACAGATACGCAGTATTTT.

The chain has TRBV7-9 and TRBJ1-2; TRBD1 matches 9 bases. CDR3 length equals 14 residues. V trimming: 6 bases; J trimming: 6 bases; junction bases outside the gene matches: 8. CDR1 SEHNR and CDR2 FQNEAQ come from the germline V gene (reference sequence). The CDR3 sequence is CASSFPGQGNGYTF. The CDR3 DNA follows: TGTGCCAGCAGTTTCCCGGGACAGGGAAATGGCTACACCTTC. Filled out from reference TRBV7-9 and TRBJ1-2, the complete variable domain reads DTGVSQNPRHKITKRGQNVTFRCDPISEHNRLYWYRQTLGQGPEFLTYFQNEAQLEKSRLLSDRFSAERPKGSFSTLEIQRTEQGDSAMYLCASSFPGQGNGYTFGSGTRLTVV.

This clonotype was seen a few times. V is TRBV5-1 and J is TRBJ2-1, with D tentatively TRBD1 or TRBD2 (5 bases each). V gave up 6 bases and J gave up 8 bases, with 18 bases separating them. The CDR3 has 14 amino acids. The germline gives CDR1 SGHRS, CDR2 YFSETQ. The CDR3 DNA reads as TGCGCCAGCACCCTTGGGGGAATGTTGGATGAGCAGTTCTTC. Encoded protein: CASTLGGMLDEQFF.

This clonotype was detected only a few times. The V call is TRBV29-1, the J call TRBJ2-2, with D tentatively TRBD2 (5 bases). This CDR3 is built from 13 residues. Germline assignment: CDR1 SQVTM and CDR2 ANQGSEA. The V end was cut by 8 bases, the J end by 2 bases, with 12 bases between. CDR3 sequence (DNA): TGCAGCCTCAAAGCGGATAACACCGGGGAGCTGTTTTTT. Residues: CSLKADNTGELFF.

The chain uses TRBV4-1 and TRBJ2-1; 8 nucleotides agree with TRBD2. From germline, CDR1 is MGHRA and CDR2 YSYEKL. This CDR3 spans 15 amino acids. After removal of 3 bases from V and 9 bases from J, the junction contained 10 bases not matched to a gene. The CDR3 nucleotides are TGCGCCAGCAGCCAGCCGGGACTAGAGGCGGGTGAGCAGTTCTTC. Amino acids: CASSQPGLEAGEQFF.

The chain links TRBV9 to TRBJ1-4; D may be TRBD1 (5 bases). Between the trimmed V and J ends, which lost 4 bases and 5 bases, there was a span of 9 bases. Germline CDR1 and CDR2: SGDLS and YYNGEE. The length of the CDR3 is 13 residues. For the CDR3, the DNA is TGTGCCAGCAGCCGGGACGGCAATGAAAAACTGTTTTTT. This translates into CASSRDGNEKLFF.

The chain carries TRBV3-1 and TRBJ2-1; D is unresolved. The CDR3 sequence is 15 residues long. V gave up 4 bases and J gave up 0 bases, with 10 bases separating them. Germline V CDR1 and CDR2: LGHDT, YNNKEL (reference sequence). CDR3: CASSREASSYNEQFF. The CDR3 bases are TGTGCCAGCAGCCGAGAGGCTAGCTCCTACAATGAGCAGTTCTTC.

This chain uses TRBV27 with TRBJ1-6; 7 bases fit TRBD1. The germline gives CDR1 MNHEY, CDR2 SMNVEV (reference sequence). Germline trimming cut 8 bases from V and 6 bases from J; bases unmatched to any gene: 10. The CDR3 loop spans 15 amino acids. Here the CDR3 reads CASQQGSGSNSPLHF. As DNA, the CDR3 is TGTGCCAGCCAACAGGGGTCGGGTTCTAATTCACCCCTCCACTTT.

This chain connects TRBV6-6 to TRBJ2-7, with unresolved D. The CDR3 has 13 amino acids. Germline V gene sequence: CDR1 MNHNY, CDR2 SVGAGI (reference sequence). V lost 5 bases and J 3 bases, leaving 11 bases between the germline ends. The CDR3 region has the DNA TGTGCCAGCAGTCAAGCGCGGCACTACGAGCAGTACTTC. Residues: CASSQARHYEQYF.

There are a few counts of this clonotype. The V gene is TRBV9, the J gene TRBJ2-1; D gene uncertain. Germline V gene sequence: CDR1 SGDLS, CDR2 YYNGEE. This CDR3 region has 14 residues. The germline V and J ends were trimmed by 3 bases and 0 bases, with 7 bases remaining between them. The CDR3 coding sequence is TGTGCCAGCAGCGCGGACCACTCCTACAATGAGCAGTTCTTC. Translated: CASSADHSYNEQFF.

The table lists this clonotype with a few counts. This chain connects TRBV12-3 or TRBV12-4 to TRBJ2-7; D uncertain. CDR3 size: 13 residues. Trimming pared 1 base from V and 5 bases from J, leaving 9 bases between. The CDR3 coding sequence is TGTGCCAGCAGTTTAGTGGCAGGCGACGAGCAGTACTTC. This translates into CASSLVAGDEQYF.